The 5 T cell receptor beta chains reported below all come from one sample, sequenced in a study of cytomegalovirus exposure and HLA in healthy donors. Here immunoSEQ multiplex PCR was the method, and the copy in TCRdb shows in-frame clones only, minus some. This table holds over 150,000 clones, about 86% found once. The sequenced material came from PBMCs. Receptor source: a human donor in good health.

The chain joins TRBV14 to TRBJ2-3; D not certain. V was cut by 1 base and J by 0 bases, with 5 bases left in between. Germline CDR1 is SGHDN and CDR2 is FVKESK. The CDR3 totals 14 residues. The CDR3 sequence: CASSQGRSTDTQYF. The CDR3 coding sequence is TGTGCCAGCAGCCAAGGCAGGAGCACAGATACGCAGTATTTT.

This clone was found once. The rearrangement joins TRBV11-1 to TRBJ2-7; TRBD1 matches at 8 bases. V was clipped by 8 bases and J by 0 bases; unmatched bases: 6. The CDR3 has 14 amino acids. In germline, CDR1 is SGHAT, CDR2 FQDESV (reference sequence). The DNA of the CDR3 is TGTGCCAGCCAGAGGGACAGGAACTCCTACGAGCAGTACTTC. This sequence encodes CASQRDRNSYEQYF.

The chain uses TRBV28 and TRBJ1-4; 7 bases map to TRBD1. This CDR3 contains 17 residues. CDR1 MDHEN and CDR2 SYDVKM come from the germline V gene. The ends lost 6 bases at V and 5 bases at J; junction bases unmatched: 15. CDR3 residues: CASSQVDFGTVNEKLFF. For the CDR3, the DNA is TGTGCCAGCAGCCAAGTCGACTTCGGGACAGTAAATGAAAAACTGTTTTTT.

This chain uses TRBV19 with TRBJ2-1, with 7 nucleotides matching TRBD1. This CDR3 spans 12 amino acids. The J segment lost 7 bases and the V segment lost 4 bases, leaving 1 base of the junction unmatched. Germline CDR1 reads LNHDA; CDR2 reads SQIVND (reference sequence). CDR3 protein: CASSTQGNEQFF. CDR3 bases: TGTGCCAGTAGTACACAGGGGAATGAGCAGTTCTTC. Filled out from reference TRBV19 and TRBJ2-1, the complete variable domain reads DGGITQSPKYLFRKEGQNVTLSCEQNLNHDAMYWYRQDPGQGLRLIYYSQIVNDFQKGDIAEGYSVSREKKESFPLTVTSAQKNPTAFYLCASSTQGNEQFFGPGTRLTVL.

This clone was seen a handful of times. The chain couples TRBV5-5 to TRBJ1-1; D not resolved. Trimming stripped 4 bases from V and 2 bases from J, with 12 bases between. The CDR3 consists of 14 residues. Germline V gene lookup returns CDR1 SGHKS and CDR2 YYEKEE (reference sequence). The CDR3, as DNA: TGTGCCAGCAGCCGTAACACGATTAACACTGAAGCTTTCTTT. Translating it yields CASSRNTINTEAFF. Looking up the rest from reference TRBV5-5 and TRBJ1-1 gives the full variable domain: DAGVTQSPTHLIKTRGQQVTLRCSPISGHKSVSWYQQVLGQGPQFIFQYYEKEERGRGNFPDRFSARQFPNYSSELNVNALLLGDSALYLCASSRNTINTEAFFGQGTRLTVV.